The clone carrying this T cell receptor (beta chain) was counted a single time. Its specificity is unknown. This record belongs to a study of multiple sclerosis patients with progressive multifocal leukoencephalopathy. Regarding the study as a whole: It is unclear whether the findings reflect JC virus infection or general immunocompromise.

Germline V lookup: CDR1 SGHTA, CDR2 FQGNSA. Between the trimmed V and J ends, which lost 5 bases and 6 bases, there was a span of 13 bases. The CDR3 extends over 13 amino acids. Spiked into each PCR were synthetic inline TR CDR3 controls of all V-J pairings. Sequenced by immunoSEQ multiplex PCR; TCRdb stores in-frame clones only, minus some. The table shows approximately 35,000 clones, with about 90% occurring only once. Noted time point: time of PML onset. V usage is TRBV7-2 and J usage is TRBJ1-2; the D is unclear. The material sequenced was PBMCs, taken from a patient treated with natalizumab. The sequence was obtained from a human donor with progressive multifocal leukoencephalopathy. CDR3 loop: CASSLNKPDGYTF. The CDR3, as DNA: TGTGCCAGCAGCCTCAATAAACCTGATGGCTACACCTTC.